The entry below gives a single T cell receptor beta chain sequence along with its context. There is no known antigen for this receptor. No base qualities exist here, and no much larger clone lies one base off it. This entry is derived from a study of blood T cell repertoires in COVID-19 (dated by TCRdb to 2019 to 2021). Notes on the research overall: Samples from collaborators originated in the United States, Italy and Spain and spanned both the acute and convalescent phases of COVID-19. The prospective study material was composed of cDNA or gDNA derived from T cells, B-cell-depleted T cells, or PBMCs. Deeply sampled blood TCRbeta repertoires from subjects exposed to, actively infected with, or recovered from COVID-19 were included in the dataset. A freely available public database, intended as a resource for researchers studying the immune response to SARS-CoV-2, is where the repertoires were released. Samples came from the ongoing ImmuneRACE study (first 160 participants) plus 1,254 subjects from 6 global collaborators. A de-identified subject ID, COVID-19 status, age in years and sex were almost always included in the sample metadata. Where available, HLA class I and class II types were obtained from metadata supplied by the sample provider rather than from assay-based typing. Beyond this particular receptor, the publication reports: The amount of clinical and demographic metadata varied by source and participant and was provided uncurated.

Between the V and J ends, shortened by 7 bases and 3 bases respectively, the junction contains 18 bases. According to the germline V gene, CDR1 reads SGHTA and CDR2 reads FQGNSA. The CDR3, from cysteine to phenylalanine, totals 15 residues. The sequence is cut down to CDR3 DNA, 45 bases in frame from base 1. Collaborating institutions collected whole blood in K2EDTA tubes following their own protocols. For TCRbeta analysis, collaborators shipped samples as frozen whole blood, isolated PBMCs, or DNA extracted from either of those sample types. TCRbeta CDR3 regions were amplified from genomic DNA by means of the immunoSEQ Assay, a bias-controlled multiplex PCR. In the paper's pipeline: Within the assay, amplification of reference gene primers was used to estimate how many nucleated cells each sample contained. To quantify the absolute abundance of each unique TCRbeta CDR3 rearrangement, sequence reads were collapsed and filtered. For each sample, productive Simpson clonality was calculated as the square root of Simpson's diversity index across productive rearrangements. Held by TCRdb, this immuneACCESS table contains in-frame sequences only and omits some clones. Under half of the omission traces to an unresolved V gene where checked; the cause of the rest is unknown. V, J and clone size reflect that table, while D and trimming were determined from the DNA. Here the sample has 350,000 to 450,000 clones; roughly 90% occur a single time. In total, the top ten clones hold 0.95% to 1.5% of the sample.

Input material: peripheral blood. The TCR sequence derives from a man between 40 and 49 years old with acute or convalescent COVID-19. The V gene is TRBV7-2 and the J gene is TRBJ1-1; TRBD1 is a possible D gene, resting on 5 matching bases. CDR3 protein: CASNRRGGPHTEAFF. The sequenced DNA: TGTGCCAGCAACCGGAGGGGAGGCCCCCACACTGAAGCTTTCTTT. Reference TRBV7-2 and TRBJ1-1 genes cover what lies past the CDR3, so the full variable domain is GAGVSQSPSNKVTEKGKDVELRCDPISGHTALYWYRQSLGQGLEFLIYFQGNSAPDKSGLPSDRFSAERTGGSVSTLTIQRTQQEDSAVYLCASNRRGGPHTEAFFGQGTRLTVV.